A single sample gave rise to the 19 T cell receptor beta chains below, sequenced in a study of identical twins. TCRdb redid the calling of the 5' RACE reads with MiXCR, one entry per CDR3 protein. The sample holds about 790,000 distinct CDR3 sequences; about 18% are singletons and the top ten take around 13%. A further study also used this sample, focusing on T cells expressing NK-cell markers.

Sequenced: PBMCs. The receptors were sampled from a woman aged 18-29 years in good health.

V gene TRBV20-1 combines with J gene TRBJ1-1; a weak D match, TRBD1 (5 bases). Germline-derived CDR1 and CDR2 are DFQATT and SNEGSKA (reference sequence). Trimming removed 0 bases at V and 4 bases at J, with 12 bases between. The CDR3 extends over 14 amino acids. CDR3 bases: TGCAGTGCTAGAGATGAAAGGGGTGGCACTGAAGCTTTCTTT. This encodes CSARDERGGTEAFF.

This clonotype was seen only once. The DNA for the CDR3 is TGCTTTGCTAGAGTCCCAAGACTAGCGGTTGCCGAGCAGTACTTC. Amino acids: CFARVPRLAVAEQYF. The rearrangement uses TRBV20-1 and TRBJ2-7, with 9 nucleotides matching TRBD2. This CDR3 is built from 15 residues. The germline V gene encodes CDR1 DFQATT and CDR2 SNEGSKA (reference sequence).

The rearrangement joins TRBV5-6 to TRBJ2-3; TRBD2 matches at 7 bases. CDR3 size: 13 residues. V shed 3 bases and J 4 bases; nucleotides not matched to a gene: 2. In germline, CDR1 is SGHDT, CDR2 YYEEEE. This CDR3 reads CASSYGRADTQYF. The CDR3 DNA sequence: TGTGCCAGCAGCTATGGGAGGGCAGATACGCAGTATTTT. Supplemented by reference TRBV5-6 and TRBJ2-3, the full variable domain reads DAGVTQSPTHLIKTRGQQVTLRCSPKSGHDTVSWYQQALGQGPQFIFQYYEEEERQRGNFPDRFSGHQFPNYSSELNVNALLLGDSALYLCASSYGRADTQYFGPGTRLTVL.

This clonotype was counted a few times. The CDR3 DNA is TGTGCCAGCACCGAGACAGGGTACTATGGCTACACCTTC. This translates into CASTETGYYGYTF. The chain employs TRBV6-2 or TRBV6-3 and TRBJ1-2, with 7 bases fitting TRBD1. The germline CDR1 and CDR2 sequences are MNHEY and SVGEGT. Trimming at V came to 7 bases and at J to 3 bases, leaving 5 bases not matched to a gene. This CDR3 has 13 residues.

The chain is built from TRBV3-1 and TRBJ2-5; TRBD1 is a possible D gene (6 bases). Germline lookup yields CDR1 LGHDT and CDR2 YNNKEL (reference sequence). The V gene lost 4 bases and the J gene lost 6 bases, with 18 bases spanning the gap. CDR3 length equals 15 residues. The DNA for the CDR3 is TGTGCCAGCAGCCCGAGAGGGACAACCCGTAAGACCCAGTACTTC. This codes for CASSPRGTTRKTQYF.

The chain links TRBV5-1 to TRBJ1-1; maybe TRBD1 (5 bases). Per germline, CDR1 SGHRS and CDR2 YFSETQ. The V and J ends lost 0 bases and 5 bases respectively, with 14 bases between them. CDR3 size: 15 residues. CDR3 DNA sequence: TGCGCCAGCAGCTTGGATGAGGGGCGAGGAACTGAAGCTTTCTTT. This gives the protein CASSLDEGRGTEAFF.

The chain carries TRBV7-9 and TRBJ1-1; 8 bases align to TRBD1. V dropped 3 bases and J dropped 1; count of bases not matched to a gene: 4. The CDR3 consists of 15 residues. The germline gives CDR1 SEHNR, CDR2 FQNEAQ (reference sequence). The CDR3 reads CASSFPQGGNTEAFF. The CDR3 DNA is TGTGCCAGCAGCTTCCCACAGGGGGGGAACACTGAAGCTTTCTTT.

In this sample, this clonotype turned up a few times. V gene TRBV7-9 combines with J gene TRBJ2-7; a weak D match, TRBD1 (6 bases). The V gene's germline CDR1 is SEHNR and CDR2 FQNEAQ (reference sequence). V was trimmed by 5 bases and J by 3 bases, leaving 17 bases between them. The CDR3 is 15 amino acids. The CDR3 spells CASSPPGTTIYEQYF. Written as DNA, the CDR3 is TGTGCCAGCAGCCCCCCCGGGACAACTATCTACGAGCAGTACTTC.

The rearrangement uses TRBV6-5 and TRBJ2-5; the D is unclear. The CDR3 contains 14 residues. Per germline, CDR1 MNHEY and CDR2 SVGAGI. V lost 2 bases, J lost 5 bases, and 12 bases lay in between. The CDR3 loop reads CASSYRLLKETQYF. The CDR3 region has the DNA TGTGCCAGCAGTTACCGGCTCCTAAAGGAGACCCAGTACTTC.

J is TRBJ1-6 and V is TRBV20-1; D call uncertain. This CDR3 contains 13 residues. Trimming pared 2 bases from V and 9 bases from J, leaving 11 bases between. The germline gives CDR1 DFQATT, CDR2 SNEGSKA (reference sequence). CDR3 sequence reads: CSARTVRGSPLHF. The DNA of the CDR3 is TGCAGTGCTAGAACAGTACGGGGTTCACCCCTCCACTTT.

This clonotype was counted only a few times. The chain couples TRBV4-3 to TRBJ2-7, with D possibly being TRBD2 (5 bases). The CDR3 covers 15 residues. Trimming removed 1 base at V and 1 base at J, with 11 bases between. The germline CDR1 and CDR2 sequences are LGHNA and YSLEER. CDR3 residues: CASSQGSSGSYEQYF. The CDR3 bases are TGCGCCAGCAGCCAAGGGTCGAGCGGATCCTACGAGCAGTACTTC.

This clonotype was picked up a small number of times. This chain links TRBV2 with TRBJ2-5, with TRBD1 identical over 7 bases. The CDR3 spans 13 residues. The trim removed 6 bases at V and 4 bases at J, leaving 5 bases unmatched. Germline-derived CDR1 and CDR2 are SNHLY and FYNNEI. DNA of the CDR3: TGTGCCAGCAGATTAAGACAGGGAGAGACCCAGTACTTC. Protein: CASRLRQGETQYF.

This clonotype was seen only a few times. The chain combines TRBV5-5 with TRBJ2-5, with D perhaps TRBD2 (6 bases). The CDR3 length is 13 residues. Germline-derived CDR1 and CDR2 are SGHKS and YYEKEE (reference sequence). Trimming pared 4 bases from V and 4 bases from J, leaving 11 bases between. The CDR3 loop is CASSKLARETQYF. The CDR3 DNA reads TGTGCCAGCAGCAAACTAGCCCGAGAGACCCAGTACTTC.

The chain has TRBV10-2 and TRBJ2-3, with 9 bases aligning to TRBD2. There are 15 residues in the CDR3. Germline V gives CDR1 WSHSY, CDR2 SAAADI. With V trimmed by 6 bases and J by 1 base, 5 bases remained unmatched. The CDR3 sequence: CASRMRLAGTDTQYF. The CDR3 DNA is TGCGCCAGCAGGATGAGACTAGCGGGCACAGATACGCAGTATTTT.

The rearrangement links TRBV20-1 to TRBJ2-7; D is unclear. Trimming shortened V by 2 bases and J by 2 bases, and 7 bases separated the two germline ends. The CDR3 runs to 12 residues. Germline V gives CDR1 DFQATT, CDR2 SNEGSKA (reference sequence). The CDR3 region is CSARLYTYEQYF. The CDR3 nucleotides read TGCAGTGCTAGACTGTATACCTACGAGCAGTACTTC.

This chain joins TRBV27 and TRBJ2-7; no definite D call. The length of the CDR3 is 13 residues. V was shortened by 5 bases and J by 2 bases, with 10 bases between the two germline ends. The V gene's germline CDR1 is MNHEY and CDR2 SMNVEV (reference sequence). The CDR3 sequence is CASSGLNPYEQYF. The CDR3 DNA reads TGTGCCAGCAGTGGGCTAAACCCCTACGAGCAGTACTTC.

This clonotype was seen a handful of times. The chain employs TRBV7-6 and TRBJ1-3; D remains ambiguous. The V gene's germline CDR1 is SGHVS and CDR2 FNYEAQ. The CDR3 totals 15 residues. V shed 5 bases and J shed 3 bases, with 14 bases lying between them. CDR3 coding DNA: TGTGCCAGCAGCAAACCCAGGTCGGGTGGAAACACCATATATTTT. The encoded protein is CASSKPRSGGNTIYF.

This clonotype was counted between two and nine times. V is TRBV6-1 and J is TRBJ2-7, with a weak D call TRBD2 (5 bases). Trimming shortened V by 8 bases and J by 5 bases, and 13 bases separated the two germline ends. This CDR3 spans 12 amino acids. Germline V gene lookup returns CDR1 MNHNS and CDR2 SASEGT. CDR3 sequence reads: CASLGGVDEQYF. DNA for the CDR3: TGTGCCAGCCTAGGAGGAGTGGACGAGCAGTACTTC.

The CDR3 reads CASTRRGGLTSTDTQYF. CDR3 bases: TGTGCCAGCACCCGAAGGGGGGGGCTAACCAGCACAGATACGCAGTATTTT. The rearrangement links TRBV7-9 to TRBJ2-3; tentative D call: TRBD2 (7 bases). Germline CDR1 reads SEHNR; CDR2 reads FQNEAQ (reference sequence). The length of the CDR3 is 17 residues. V was shortened by 7 bases and J by 0 bases, with 20 bases between the two germline ends.